The T cell receptor beta chain described here comes from a study of human T cells and chemical hapten exposure (dated by TCRdb to about 2021). At the level of the whole study: For sensitization, 2% DPC in acetone was applied to an approximately 2 cm by approximately 2 cm area of upper inner arm skin. Blood was sampled from patients pre-sensitization (week 0) and at 2, 6 and about 24 weeks after DPC sensitization. Patch testing was performed on the upper back with Finn chambers containing 0.01% DPC, and the patch tests were scored after 6 days according to International Contact Dermatitis Research Group standards. For TCR sequencing, blood came from 25 to 35 alopecia patients at anywhere from one to four time points (pre-sensitization, 2, 6 and 24 weeks). Libraries were pooled for sequencing, and variation in per-sample TCR yields was attributed mainly to small differences in library volumes within the pool. The study tracked peripheral blood TCR repertoire changes in vivo during primary and secondary sensitization to the hapten diphenylcyclopropenone (DPC) in alopecia patients. The patient cohort, mostly female, included alopecia areata with under or over 50% scalp involvement, alopecia totalis and alopecia universalis. Throughout the roughly 25-week study period, patients were also given weekly therapeutic DPC doses on the scalp.

For this clonotype: What antigen it recognizes has not been identified. Base qualities are missing; no much larger clone stands one base away.

Taken with the paper, the label for time point translates to: patch test 1, 2 weeks after DPC sensitization. The intended sense of this specimen's treatment or condition label: therapeutic diphenylcyclopropenone sensitization with weekly scalp DPC. Blood at each patch-test visit was drawn before the patch test was applied. Patients were considered eligible if aged 18 to 70, diagnosed with alopecia and deemed suitable for DPC therapy, and patients were excluded if pregnant. Total RNA was isolated from unfractionated whole blood collected in Tempus Blood RNA tubes. Trimming costs V 5 bases and J 1 base, and their ends lie 12 bases apart. The germline V gene supplies CDR1 MDHEN and CDR2 SYDVKM. The CDR3 runs 15 amino acids, cysteine and phenylalanine included. Only the CDR3 portion is preserved as DNA: 45 bases, with reading frame beginning at the first base. General conclusions and limits of the study: DPC sensitization did not change the number of TCRs with a frequency above 1 in 1000, and there was no evidence of changes in global repertoire structure. Patch test score correlated positively with the number of PT1 expanded TCRs, reaching significance at thresholds 8, 16 and 32 but not at 4. Alopecia, a presumed autoimmune disease, was present in all patients, so the immune response of the patients might differ from that of healthy individuals. After repeated subsampling, changes were observed in the strength of the expansion versus patch-test correlation and in the threshold at which the correlation became significant. Compared with pre-sensitization or healthy control sets, expanded TCRs formed significantly more large CDR3 similarity clusters, which is consistent with antigen-driven responses.

Library preparation employed RACE. Data came from a NextSeq 500. During library preparation, unique molecular identifiers were attached to individual cDNA molecules so that TCRs could be counted quantitatively and reproducibly. For every blood RNA sample, sequencing covered both the TCR alpha and TCR beta chains. On the authors' methods: A median of approximately 100,000 TCRs per sample was observed, with a range of 23,224 to 690,600. The Decombinator software suite was used to annotate the V, J and CDR3 of the TCR reads. To make PS versus PT1 abundance plots, every sample was subsampled to the same number of TCRs (28,000). Expanded TCRs were defined as absent before sensitization and observed at least eight times at the 2-week time point. The raw public reads went through TCRdb reprocessing: fastp at Q25, MiXCR clone calling, in-frame beta chains kept. Rows with one shared CDR3 protein collapse into an entry with the most common genes and DNA. It is TCRdb's table, rather than the study itself, that gives the V and J calls and clone size. This sample lists 150,000 to 200,000 distinct CDR3 sequences; around 13% were detected once. 1.5% to 2% of the sample rests with the top ten.

Sample: whole blood, taken in connection with sensitization to the hapten diphenylcyclopropenone (DPC). This sequence originates from a woman in her 30s with alopecia areata. Some clones in this sample may be carry-over from other donors' samples. The rearrangement combines TRBV28 with TRBJ2-1; the D gene identity is not certain. The nucleotide sequence is TGTGCCAGCAGTGTCGACAACCGATCCTACAATGAGCAGTTCTTC. This sequence encodes CASSVDNRSYNEQFF.